This TCR beta chain emerged from a study of blood T cell repertoires in COVID-19 (TCRdb year 2020). For context, the study as a whole: Samples covering the acute and convalescent phases of COVID-19 were provided by collaborators in the United States, Italy and Spain. The material from the prospective study consisted of cDNA or gDNA derived from T cells, B-cell-depleted T cells, or PBMCs. Deeply sampled blood TCRbeta repertoires from subjects exposed to, actively infected with, or recovered from COVID-19 were included in the dataset. The repertoires were released in a freely available public database meant as a resource for research on the immune response to SARS-CoV-2. The samples were drawn from the first 160 participants of the ongoing ImmuneRACE study and from 950 to 1,500 subjects provided by 6 global collaborators. A de-identified subject ID, COVID-19 status, age in years and sex were almost always included in the sample metadata. Where available, HLA class I and class II types were taken from metadata supplied by the sample provider and were not determined by assay-based typing. Summary of the overall study and its limitations: Clinical and demographic metadata were provided uncurated, with the amount varying by source and participant.

For this clone: This receptor's antigen is unknown. Base qualities are not at hand, and no much larger clone is one base apart.

Each collaborating institution followed its own protocols to collect whole blood in K2EDTA tubes. For TCRbeta analysis, collaborators shipped samples as frozen whole blood, isolated PBMCs, or DNA extracted from either of those sample types. The V end gives up 5 bases and the J end 2 bases, leaving 2 bases in the junction not matched to a gene. The CDR3 starts with the cysteine, ends with the phenylalanine, and has 15 residues. Only the CDR3 region is kept as DNA, spanning 45 bases read in frame from base 1. Per the germline V gene (reference sequence), LNHDA is the CDR1 and SQIVND is the CDR2. The immunoSEQ Assay, a bias-controlled multiplex PCR, was used to amplify TCRbeta CDR3 regions from genomic DNA. On the study's bioinformatics: Within the assay, amplification of reference gene primers was used to estimate how many nucleated cells each sample contained. To quantify the absolute abundance of each unique TCRbeta CDR3 rearrangement, sequence reads were collapsed and filtered. For each sample, productive Simpson clonality was calculated as the square root of Simpson's diversity index across productive rearrangements. What TCRdb holds here is the immuneACCESS table cut down to in-frame rearrangements. Part of the clones is not present; checked against another copy, under half of the missing clones reflect an unresolved V gene, and the others are unexplained. That table furnishes V, J and clone size, whereas the DNA furnished D and trimming. This sample holds over 200,000 clones; 88% were observed only once. The ten top clones hold 0.72% of the sample.

The sequencing sample was made of peripheral blood. The V and J genes are TRBV19 and TRBJ2-2; a stretch of 10 junction bases matches TRBD2. This TCR came from a man between 40 and 49 years old with acute or convalescent COVID-19. The nucleotide sequence is TGTGCCAGTAGTCTAGCGGGGGTAAACACCGGGGAGCTGTTTTTT. It translates as CASSLAGVNTGELFF. Where the CDR3 stops, the reference TRBV19 and TRBJ2-2 genes take over; the full variable domain is DGGITQSPKYLFRKEGQNVTLSCEQNLNHDAMYWYRQDPGQGLRLIYYSQIVNDFQKGDIAEGYSVSREKKESFPLTVTSAQKNPTAFYLCASSLAGVNTGELFFGEGSRLTVL.